This T cell receptor (beta chain) was captured by sequencing in a study of blood T cell repertoires in COVID-19. Study information: COVID-19 samples, acute and convalescent, were from the United States, Italy and Spain. T cells, B-cell-depleted T cells, or PBMCs provided the cDNA or gDNA that served as material.

Per the authors' pipeline: Amplification of reference gene primers was used by the study to estimate nucleated cell counts. Using immunoSEQ multiplex PCR, the repertoire was profiled, and TCRdb retains in-frame clones only, with some absent. That table is the source of V, J and clone size, and D and trimming were worked out from the DNA. This table holds 250,000 to 350,000 clones, 89% found once. The CDR3 has 15 residues. Germline V lookup: CDR1 MNHEY, CDR2 SVGAGI. V lost 2 bases to trimming and J lost 7 bases; unmatched junction nucleotides: 6. V is TRBV6-5 and J is TRBJ2-4; 9 bases match TRBD1. This sequence originates from a woman aged 55-69 years with acute or convalescent COVID-19. The material sequenced was peripheral blood. This chain's CDR3 is CASSYHPGQGNIQYF. Here the CDR3 DNA reads TGTGCCAGCAGTTACCATCCGGGACAGGGTAACATTCAGTACTTC.